The next 26 T cell receptor beta chains were all read from a single sample in a study of blood T cell repertoires in COVID-19. Only in-frame clones appear in the TCRdb table, and some are missing; sequencing was by immunoSEQ multiplex PCR. Here the sample spans approximately 52,000 clones, roughly nine tenths being singletons. What was sequenced was peripheral blood. These receptors were taken from a human donor with active COVID-19. The donor label of this sample is uncertain.

The chain carries TRBV24-1 and TRBJ2-3; perhaps TRBD2 as D (5 bases). Trimming took 6 bases from V and 6 from J, leaving 15 bases between them. CDR1 and CDR2 from the germline V gene are KGHDR and SFDVKD. The CDR3 spans 14 residues. CDR3 in DNA: TGTGCCACCAGTCCCGCGGGCATAGGGGATACGCAGTATTTT. Translated, it gives CATSPAGIGDTQYF.

This clone was counted only a few times. V gene TRBV14 combines with J gene TRBJ1-5, with D possibly being TRBD1 (6 bases). The V end was cut by 0 bases, the J end by 1 base, with 10 bases between. CDR1 SGHDN and CDR2 FVKESK come from the germline V gene. CDR3 size: 16 residues. The CDR3 DNA is TGTGCCAGCAGCCAAGAAGGGGGTTTGAGCAATCAGCCCCAGCATTTT. This gives the protein CASSQEGGLSNQPQHF.

This clone has just a few counts. The J gene is TRBJ1-5, the V gene TRBV9; D not resolved. The CDR3 is made up of 13 amino acids. The V gene's germline CDR1 is SGDLS and CDR2 YYNGEE. Trimming took off 4 bases at V and 4 bases at J, with 9 bases between the two ends. The CDR3 loop is CASSPSVNQPQHF. CDR3 coding DNA: TGTGCCAGCAGCCCGTCCGTTAATCAGCCCCAGCATTTT. The variable domain in full, with the rest retrieved from reference TRBV9 and TRBJ1-5, is DSGVTQTPKHLITATGQRVTLRCSPRSGDLSVYWYQQSLDQGLQFLIQYYNGEERAKGNILERFSAQQFPDLHSELNLSSLELGDSALYFCASSPSVNQPQHFGDGTRLSIL.

The chain uses TRBV10-3 and TRBJ2-7, with a tentative D call TRBD2 (6 bases). CDR1 and CDR2 from the germline V gene are ENHRY and SYGVKD. Trimming pared 6 bases from V and 3 bases from J, leaving 18 bases between. There are 15 residues in the CDR3. Written as DNA, the CDR3 is TGTGCCATCAGGGCTTGGGGGGACCGGGTCTACGAGCAGTACTTC. Translating it yields CAIRAWGDRVYEQYF.

This chain uses TRBV15 with TRBJ2-7; TRBD1 matches 7 bases. Germline trimming cut 0 bases from V and 1 base from J; bases unmatched to any gene: 6. The germline V gene has CDR1 LNHNV and CDR2 YYDKDF (reference sequence). This CDR3 has 16 residues. CDR3 sequence: CATSRDLSGQSYEQYF. The CDR3 bases are TGTGCCACCAGCAGAGATCTTTCGGGACAGTCCTACGAGCAGTACTTC.

J is TRBJ2-1 and V is TRBV11-3, with D possibly matching TRBD2 (5 bases). Germline V gene sequence: CDR1 SGHNT, CDR2 YENEEA. V lost 5 bases, J lost 5 bases, and 13 bases lay in between. The CDR3 consists of 14 residues. Here the CDR3 DNA reads TGTGCCAGCAGCGATAGACGGAGGCACAATGAGCAGTTCTTC. Translating gives CASSDRRRHNEQFF. Together with reference TRBV11-3 and TRBJ2-1, the CDR3 gives the full variable domain: EAGVVQSPRYKIIEKKQPVAFWCNPISGHNTLYWYLQNLGQGPELLIRYENEEAVDDSQLPKDRFSAERLKGVDSTLKIQPAELGDSAVYLCASSDRRRHNEQFFGPGTRLTVL.

V is TRBV5-6 and J is TRBJ2-1, with TRBD2 identical over 7 bases. The J segment lost 12 bases and the V segment lost 1 base, leaving 13 bases of the junction unmatched. CDR3 size: 15 residues. The germline CDR1 and CDR2 sequences are SGHDT and YYEEEE. In nucleotides, the CDR3 is TGTGCCAGCAGCTTGATACTGAGCGGGGTTACAGGGCAGTTCTTC. It yields the protein CASSLILSGVTGQFF.

The V call is TRBV7-2, the J call TRBJ1-2; 8 nucleotides line up with TRBD1. V lost 5 bases to trimming and J lost 10 bases; unmatched junction nucleotides: 12. The CDR3 covers 14 residues. Per germline, CDR1 SGHTA and CDR2 FQGNSA. CDR3 sequence reads: CASSQQIGQGTYTF. The CDR3 coding sequence is TGTGCCAGCAGCCAACAAATCGGACAGGGAACCTACACCTTC. Full variable domain (remainder filled in from reference TRBV7-2 and TRBJ1-2): GAGVSQSPSNKVTEKGKDVELRCDPISGHTALYWYRQSLGQGLEFLIYFQGNSAPDKSGLPSDRFSAERTGGSVSTLTIQRTQQEDSAVYLCASSQQIGQGTYTFGSGTRLTVV.

The chain uses TRBV19 and TRBJ2-1; 9 bases fit TRBD2. The ends lost 4 bases at V and 0 bases at J; junction bases unmatched: 7. The CDR3 sequence is 17 residues long. CDR1 LNHDA and CDR2 SQIVND come from the germline V gene (reference sequence). In DNA, the CDR3 is TGTGCCAGTAGTACGCGACCAGCGGGGGGCTCCTACAATGAGCAGTTCTTC. It encodes CASSTRPAGGSYNEQFF.

This chain uses TRBV7-3 with TRBJ2-7; D is possibly TRBD2 (5 bases). CDR3 length: 13 amino acids. V lost 3 bases to trimming and J lost 1 base, with 7 bases between them. The germline CDR1 and CDR2 sequences are SGHTA and FQGTGA. CDR3 sequence (DNA): TGTGCCAGCAGCTTCGGGGAATCCTACGAGCAGTACTTC. This translates into CASSFGESYEQYF. The full variable domain, rest sourced from reference TRBV7-3 and TRBJ2-7, is GAGVSQTPSNKVTEKGKYVELRCDPISGHTALYWYRQSLGQGPEFLIYFQGTGAADDSGLPNDRFFAVRPEGSVSTLKIQRTERGDSAVYLCASSFGESYEQYFGPGTRLTVT.

This sequence joins TRBV9 and TRBJ2-3, with TRBD2 identical over 8 bases. The CDR3 extends over 16 amino acids. J gave up 5 bases and V 1 base, and 9 bases lay outside the gene matches. Germline V CDR1 and CDR2: SGDLS, YYNGEE. The CDR3 bases are TGTGCCAGCAGCGTAACGGGGGGGCTAGAGGGAGATACGCAGTATTTT. As protein: CASSVTGGLEGDTQYF.

The genes are TRBV6-5 and TRBJ2-5; 8 bases fit TRBD2. V lost 6 bases, J lost 4 bases, and 10 bases stayed unmatched. The CDR3 totals 15 residues. Germline CDR1 reads MNHEY; CDR2 reads SVGAGI. The CDR3 loop is CASSPERGRSETQYF. CDR3 DNA: TGTGCCAGCAGCCCGGAGCGGGGGCGGTCAGAGACCCAGTACTTC.

This clone was recorded only once. The rearrangement uses TRBV19 and TRBJ2-2; 9 nucleotides match TRBD2. Trimming removed 3 bases from V and 0 bases from J; junction bases left unmatched: 11. The CDR3 extends over 19 amino acids. Germline V gives CDR1 LNHDA, CDR2 SQIVND (reference sequence). As DNA, the CDR3 is TGTGCCAGTAGTATGATCTTTCTCCCTAGCGGGGCGAACACCGGGGAGCTGTTTTTT. Amino acids: CASSMIFLPSGANTGELFF.

V is TRBV4-2 and J is TRBJ2-2; a possible D gene is TRBD1 (5 bases). Germline V gene data show CDR1 as LGHNA and CDR2 as YNFKEQ. V lost 2 bases, J lost 4 bases, and 11 bases lay in between. The CDR3 contains 15 residues. CDR3 loop: CASSQTGRSTGELFF. The CDR3 nucleotides are TGTGCCAGCAGCCAAACAGGTAGATCCACCGGGGAGCTGTTTTTT.

The chain carries TRBV7-8 and TRBJ1-1, with a possible D match to TRBD1 (5 bases). This CDR3 has 14 amino acids. Germline assignment: CDR1 SGHVS and CDR2 FQNEAQ. Trimming shortened V by 3 bases and J by 5 bases, and 13 bases separated the two germline ends. The CDR3 is CASSLDRGWTEAFF. DNA of the CDR3: TGTGCCAGCAGCTTGGATAGGGGATGGACTGAAGCTTTCTTT.

V usage is TRBV27 and J usage is TRBJ2-3; perhaps TRBD2 as D (5 bases). The germline V gene has CDR1 MNHEY and CDR2 SMNVEV (reference sequence). The CDR3 is 16 amino acids. Trimming took 2 bases from V and 1 from J, leaving 13 bases between them. The CDR3 loop is CASSLTVASGTDTQYF. In DNA form, the CDR3 reads TGTGCCAGCAGTTTAACGGTAGCGTCTGGCACAGATACGCAGTATTTT.

This sequence joins TRBV7-9 and TRBJ1-3, with no clear D. CDR1 is SEHNR, CDR2 FQNEAQ, per germline (reference sequence). The CDR3 runs 16 residues. V gave up 4 bases and J gave up 0 bases, with 13 bases separating them. CDR3 in amino acids: CASSSLTGSSGNTIYF. The CDR3 bases are TGTGCCAGCAGCTCTTTGACGGGAAGCTCTGGAAACACCATATATTTT. The whole variable domain, remainder taken from reference TRBV7-9 and TRBJ1-3, is DTGVSQNPRHKITKRGQNVTFRCDPISEHNRLYWYRQTLGQGPEFLTYFQNEAQLEKSRLLSDRFSAERPKGSFSTLEIQRTEQGDSAMYLCASSSLTGSSGNTIYFGEGSWLTVV.

This chain joins TRBV4-3 and TRBJ2-1, with D perhaps matching TRBD1 (7 bases). CDR1 and CDR2 from the germline V gene are LGHNA and YSLEER. This CDR3 is built from 16 residues. The ends were cut back, 0 bases at V and 9 bases at J, with 18 bases in the middle. The CDR3: CASSQDLRQGGGEQFF. As DNA, the CDR3 is TGCGCCAGCAGCCAAGATCTCAGGCAGGGGGGAGGTGAGCAGTTCTTC.

CDR3 DNA: TGTGCCAGCAGTCTACAGGGGGGGGCAGATACGCAGTATTTT. Protein: CASSLQGGADTQYF. V gene TRBV7-8 combines with J gene TRBJ2-3, with a weak D call TRBD1 (8 bases). Per the germline V gene, CDR1 is SGHVS and CDR2 is FQNEAQ. The CDR3 contains 14 residues. The ends were cut back, 6 bases at V and 4 bases at J, with 14 bases in the middle. The variable domain in full, completed from reference TRBV7-8 and TRBJ2-3, reads GAGVSQSPRYKVAKRGQDVALRCDPISGHVSLFWYQQALGQGPEFLTYFQNEAQLDKSGLPSDRFFAERPEGSVSTLKIQRTQQEDSAVYLCASSLQGGADTQYFGPGTRLTVL.

This rearrangement joins TRBV25-1 to TRBJ2-5; D not certain. The CDR3 contains 13 residues. The V end was cut by 2 bases, the J end by 4 bases, with 8 bases between. Germline CDR1 MGHDK, CDR2 SYGVNS. DNA of the CDR3: TGTGCCAGCAGTGAAGGCTTCCCAGAGACCCAGTACTTC. Translation gives CASSEGFPETQYF.

This rearrangement joins TRBV7-9 to TRBJ1-5, with 9 bases fitting TRBD1. CDR3 length: 14 residues. Per germline, CDR1 SEHNR and CDR2 FQNEAQ (reference sequence). V dropped 4 bases and J dropped 5; count of bases not matched to a gene: 3. CDR3 bases: TGTGCCAGCAGCTGGGACAGGGCTGATCAGCCCCAGCATTTT. Its protein product is CASSWDRADQPQHF.

The chain has TRBV19 and TRBJ1-1, with D hard to call. CDR3 length equals 13 residues. Trimming pared 4 bases from V and 0 bases from J, leaving 6 bases between. Germline V gene sequence: CDR1 LNHDA, CDR2 SQIVND (reference sequence). The CDR3: CASSTQMNTEAFF. As DNA, the CDR3 is TGTGCCAGTAGTACCCAGATGAACACTGAAGCTTTCTTT.

The chain joins TRBV5-4 to TRBJ2-2, with D perhaps TRBD1 (6 bases). Trimming cost V 4 bases and J 0 bases, with 13 bases left between them. The germline gives CDR1 SGHNT, CDR2 YYREEE (reference sequence). The CDR3 runs 16 residues. As DNA, the CDR3 is TGTGCCAGCAGCGTGGACAGTCATCCGAACACCGGGGAGCTGTTTTTT. Its translation: CASSVDSHPNTGELFF. Full variable domain (rest looked up from reference TRBV5-4 and TRBJ2-2): ETGVTQSPTHLIKTRGQQVTLRCSSQSGHNTVSWYQQALGQGPQFIFQYYREEENGRGNFPPRFSGLQFPNYSSELNVNALELDDSALYLCASSVDSHPNTGELFFGEGSRLTVL.

The rearrangement joins TRBV14 to TRBJ1-1; D unresolved. Per the germline V gene, CDR1 is SGHDN and CDR2 is FVKESK. V lost 3 bases, J lost 4 bases, and 12 bases lay in between. This CDR3 has 14 residues. As DNA, the CDR3 is TGTGCCAGCAGCCAGAGCACTATTCCCACTGAAGCTTTCTTT. The encoded protein is CASSQSTIPTEAFF. The full variable domain, rest sourced from reference TRBV14 and TRBJ1-1, is EAGVTQFPSHSVIEKGQTVTLRCDPISGHDNLYWYRRVMGKEIKFLLHFVKESKQDESGMPNNRFLAERTGGTYSTLKVQPAELEDSGVYFCASSQSTIPTEAFFGQGTRLTVV.

The rearrangement uses TRBV4-3 and TRBJ1-2; D may be TRBD1 (5 bases). Germline CDR1 reads LGHNA; CDR2 reads YSLEER. The V and J ends lost 0 bases and 4 bases respectively, with 12 bases between them. CDR3 length: 15 residues. CDR3 sequence reads: CASSQDSGWGYGYTF. The CDR3 DNA is TGCGCCAGCAGCCAAGATTCAGGGTGGGGCTATGGCTACACCTTC.

This chain links TRBV7-6 with TRBJ2-5; 11 bases match TRBD2. The CDR3 loop spans 19 amino acids. The V and J ends lost 5 bases and 3 bases, in that order; junction bases with no gene match: 17. CDR1 is SGHVS and CDR2 is FNYEAQ in the germline V gene. The CDR3 DNA reads TGTGCCAGCAGCATTACTAGCGGGGGTTACCTCCACAACGAAGAGACCCAGTACTTC. Protein sequence: CASSITSGGYLHNEETQYF.